Listed below are T cell receptor beta chains from one sample, sequenced in a study of T cells after yellow fever vaccination. TCRdb reanalysed the 5' RACE reads using MiXCR and keeps one entry per CDR3 protein. The repertoire holds roughly 330,000 distinct CDR3 sequences, with 6.8% as singletons. Sequences were derived from PBMCs, sampled about 41 days after the first yellow fever vaccination. The source of these receptors is a man between 18 and 29 years old who received the YFV17D yellow fever vaccine. CDR3s leave out the opening cysteine and the closing phenylalanine or tryptophan.

15	TRBV14	TRBJ2-6	ASSQEWRRAGANVLT
15	TRBV4-1	TRBJ2-1	ASSQVASGGNHNEQF
12	TRBV5-5	TRBJ2-7	ASTAGAGGHEQY
11	TRBV29-1	TRBJ1-2	SVEEGRGYGYT
13	TRBV5-1	TRBJ2-1	ASSLRTGDYNEQF
13	TRBV25-1	TRBJ1-1	ASSFRGVARTEAF
13	TRBV12-3/TRBV12-4	TRBJ2-7	ASSVDRGLYYEQY
15	TRBV18	TRBJ2-5	ASSLAGARSTQETQY
15	TRBV5-4	TRBJ1-4	ASSRGGQQGASEKLF
13	TRBV5-6	TRBJ1-2	ASSTAGQGYYGYT
13	TRBV6-2/TRBV6-3	TRBJ2-7	ASSRLGQGAYEQY
11	TRBV7-9	TRBJ1-1	ASSLASPGEAF
12	TRBV18	TRBJ2-3	ASSPPTDPDTQY
12	TRBV6-4	TRBJ1-1	ASSDEEGATEAF
11	TRBV3-1	TRBJ2-3	ASSQDKVATQY
11	TRBV6-5	TRBJ2-5	ASSLRDQETQY
12	TRBV18	TRBJ2-5	ASSPLGSGETQY
11	TRBV27	TRBJ2-5	ASSLEQEETQY
13	TRBV6-5	TRBJ1-4	ASSYSPTTNEKLF
14	TRBV29-1	TRBJ1-2	SVELWGVLANYGYT
10	TRBV15	TRBJ2-3	ATSGAGGTQY
13	TRBV13	TRBJ2-2	ASSSRLAGTGELF
13	TRBV6-5	TRBJ2-1	ASSSRQGPYNEQF
12	TRBV29-1	TRBJ1-4	SVVPRGLGEKLF
14	TRBV7-8	TRBJ2-1	ASSPPRGTAHNEQF
9	TRBV27	TRBJ1-2	ASSSWGGYT
15	TRBV7-2	TRBJ2-2	ASSAGSLAGDTGELF
12	TRBV5-6	TRBJ2-5	ASRIAGGPPTQY
11	TRBV28	TRBJ1-2	ASRDTLNYGYT
14	TRBV4-1	TRBJ2-2	ASSQAGQPNTGELF
10	TRBV12-3/TRBV12-4	TRBJ1-1	ASRTGSFEAF
13	TRBV29-1	TRBJ2-3	SVGGTGSLTDTQY
14	TRBV11-2	TRBJ2-3	ASSSGTSGRYYTQY
12	TRBV4-3	TRBJ1-6	ASSQDRDSLTLH
16	TRBV7-8	TRBJ2-5	ASSSGLAGGLWLETQY
12	TRBV6-5	TRBJ2-5	ASSYGGSQETQY
14	TRBV7-2	TRBJ2-1	ASSLTRESGYNEQF
14	TRBV20-1	TRBJ2-7	SARDRQGAIFYEQY
13	TRBV14	TRBJ2-3	ASSLLDRATDTQY
13	TRBV18	TRBJ1-1	ASSPAPVGNTEAF
11	TRBV11-2	TRBJ1-1	ATQGQLNTEAF
11	TRBV20-1	TRBJ2-7	SAWTGSSYEQY
11	TRBV7-2	TRBJ1-5	ASSLTPVEPQH
15	TRBV7-2	TRBJ2-6	ASSSFLIGAGANVLT
15	TRBV21-1	TRBJ2-4	ASRGQGTGVAKNIQY
14	TRBV12-3/TRBV12-4	TRBJ2-5	ASSPLEFGGGGTQY
13	TRBV18	TRBJ2-3	ASSYGLAGTDTQY
15	TRBV7-2	TRBJ2-6	ASSLDGTWGGANVLT
12	TRBV30	TRBJ1-5	AWSPLNPGQPQH
11	TRBV12-3/TRBV12-4	TRBJ1-2	ASTWGANYGYT
14	TRBV11-2	TRBJ2-5	ASSSAAQGARETQY
13	TRBV28	TRBJ1-2	ASSSGLGVLSGYT
10	TRBV6-5	TRBJ2-7	ASRDFQYEQY
12	TRBV19	TRBJ1-5	ASNPIDRYQPQH
11	TRBV7-9	TRBJ2-1	ASSSRGPGAQF